The T cell receptor (beta chain) described here comes from a study of T cell clonality in common variable immunodeficiency. Notes on the study in general: TCRbeta clonality was increased in CVID versus healthy controls. In common variable immunodeficiency, TCR beta chains reportedly carried fewer deletions and N-nucleotide insertions.

CVID subjects were some 15 female and some 28 male, aged roughly 9 to 70. The assay was immunoSEQ multiplex PCR, and TCRdb's table has in-frame clones only and misses some. The sample contains about 34,000 clones, none of them singletons. Many counts were recorded for this clone. Its specificity is not known. The receptor comes from a human donor with common variable immunodeficiency. The sample was peripheral blood mononuclear cells.

The DNA read from the CDR3 is TGTGCCAGCTCAGCGGGAGGCCCTTACAATGAG. Its translation: CASSAGGPYNE. The whole CDR3 reads CASSAGGPYNEQFF. This chain uses TRBV6-2 or TRBV6-3 with TRBJ2-1; 9 bases map to TRBD2. The missing CDR3 end, 3 residues past where the read stops, is filled in from the germline J gene. Trimming cost V 8 bases and J 4 bases; bases outside gene matches: 6. This CDR3 comprises 14 residues. CDR1 and CDR2 from the germline V gene are MNHEY and SVGEGT.